The entry below describes one TCR beta chain. This table comes from immunoSEQ multiplex PCR, and its TCRdb copy is limited to in-frame clones, with some not included. The table has about 110,000 clones, 80% to 90% seen once. This sample is part of a study of control samples from healthy donors and cancer patients. V was cut by 5 bases and J by 5 bases, with 22 bases left in between. The CDR3 covers 16 residues. The germline V gene has CDR1 SGDLS and CDR2 YYNGEE. The sequencing sample was made of blood. The chain recombines TRBV9 with TRBJ1-1; D is undetermined. This receptor was taken from a woman aged 50 to 60 in good health. The CDR3 region has the DNA TGTGCCAGCAGACCCCCGGCCCCCCAAAGAGGGACTGAAGCTTTCTTT. Protein: CASRPPAPQRGTEAFF.